Below are 12 T cell receptor beta chains sequenced from a single sample in a study of human T cells and chemical hapten exposure. Each CDR3 protein gets one entry after TCRdb re-called the RACE reads with MiXCR. Of around 110,000 distinct CDR3 sequences in the sample, 12% were seen once. Time point defined: patch test 1, 2 weeks after DPC sensitization. Treatment reported: therapeutic diphenylcyclopropenone sensitization with weekly scalp DPC. The material was whole blood, obtained in connection with sensitization to the hapten diphenylcyclopropenone (DPC). Every receptor here comes from a woman between 50 and 59 years old with alopecia areata. Some clones in this sample may be carry-over from other donors' samples.

This clonotype was recorded at least ten times. The genes are TRBV6-5 and TRBJ1-6; a possible D gene is TRBD1 (5 bases). Germline CDR1 is MNHEY and CDR2 is SVGAGI. Trimming removed 2 bases from V and 7 bases from J, with 9 bases in between. This CDR3 comprises 14 residues. DNA of the CDR3: TGTGCCAGCAGTTACGGGGCAGAAAATTCACCCCTCCACTTT. Translating it yields CASSYGAENSPLHF.

The genes are TRBV5-5 and TRBJ1-4; D is unresolved. Trimming cost V 2 bases and J 6 bases, with 11 bases left between them. Germline values: CDR1 SGHKS, CDR2 YYEKEE (reference sequence). The CDR3 sequence is 14 residues long. The CDR3 here is CASSFMAAYEKLFF. The CDR3 DNA reads as TGTGCCAGCAGCTTTATGGCAGCCTATGAAAAACTGTTTTTT. The full variable domain, rest sourced from reference TRBV5-5 and TRBJ1-4, is DAGVTQSPTHLIKTRGQQVTLRCSPISGHKSVSWYQQVLGQGPQFIFQYYEKEERGRGNFPDRFSARQFPNYSSELNVNALLLGDSALYLCASSFMAAYEKLFFGSGTQLSVL.

The genes are TRBV5-1 and TRBJ1-2; 10 bases map to TRBD1. The CDR3 spans 15 residues. Germline V gene sequence: CDR1 SGHRS, CDR2 YFSETQ. Trimming cost V 4 bases and J 2 bases; bases outside gene matches: 5. This chain's CDR3 is CASSLKTGGNYGYTF. The CDR3 region has the DNA TGCGCCAGCAGCCTAAAGACAGGGGGCAACTATGGCTACACCTTC.

The chain uses TRBV28 and TRBJ1-1, with 7 bases matching TRBD1. The junction had 12 bases not matched to a gene; V was cut back by 6 bases and J by 8 bases. The germline gives CDR1 MDHEN, CDR2 SYDVKM. The CDR3 length is 14 residues. The CDR3 DNA is TGTGCCAGCAGGGGAATACAGGGGCGTCGGGAAGCTTTCTTT. Residues: CASRGIQGRREAFF.

The genes are TRBV7-2 and TRBJ1-2, with 8 bases aligning to TRBD1. Germline V gene data show CDR1 as SGHTA and CDR2 as FQGNSA. V lost 5 bases and J lost 2; bases outside the gene matches: 4. The CDR3 sequence is 14 residues long. The CDR3 DNA is TGTGCCAGCAGCCCCCGACAGGGGAACTATGGCTACACCTTC. This gives the protein CASSPRQGNYGYTF.

The chain joins TRBV6-5 to TRBJ2-7; TRBD2 agrees at 14 bases. The CDR3 extends over 17 amino acids. V dropped 4 bases and J dropped 4; count of bases not matched to a gene: 9. Germline V gene lookup returns CDR1 MNHEY and CDR2 SVGAGI. The CDR3 coding sequence is TGTGCCAGCAGTTCCCTGGGGACTAGCGGGAGTAAATACGAGCAGTACTTC. It codes for CASSSLGTSGSKYEQYF.

The CDR3 region is CASSPLSLGSTGELFF. The CDR3 DNA reads as TGTGCCAGCTCACCACTCAGTTTGGGTTCCACCGGGGAGCTGTTTTTT. The chain recombines TRBV18 with TRBJ2-2; D gene uncertain. CDR1 and CDR2 (germline): KGHSH, LQKENI. The CDR3 extends over 16 amino acids. With 1 base removed from V and 4 bases from J, the gap between germline ends came to 13 bases.

The rearrangement uses TRBV20-1 and TRBJ1-3; D not certain. V was shortened by 0 bases and J by 3 bases, with 21 bases between the two germline ends. The CDR3 runs 18 residues. CDR1 and CDR2 from the germline V gene are DFQATT and SNEGSKA (reference sequence). The CDR3 is CSARDPLDPEASGNTIYF. The CDR3 DNA is TGCAGTGCTAGAGATCCCCTGGACCCGGAGGCTAGTGGAAACACCATATATTTT.

This clonotype was recorded at least ten times. V is TRBV29-1 and J is TRBJ2-7, with a possible D match to TRBD1 (6 bases). This CDR3 has 13 residues. Germline-derived CDR1 and CDR2 are SQVTM and ANQGSEA. The ends were cut back, 7 bases at V and 0 bases at J, with 13 bases in the middle. As DNA, the CDR3 is TGCAGCGCCGAGACAGGAGACTCCTACGAGCAGTACTTC. This gives the protein CSAETGDSYEQYF.

There are many counts of this clonotype. V gene TRBV20-1 combines with J gene TRBJ1-5; D possibly corresponds to TRBD1 (5 bases). Trimming cost V 5 bases and J 3 bases, with 11 bases left between them. Germline V gene sequence: CDR1 DFQATT, CDR2 SNEGSKA (reference sequence). The CDR3 runs to 13 residues. The CDR3 sequence: CSAAGTDNQPQHF. The CDR3 bases are TGCAGTGCTGCCGGGACTGACAATCAGCCCCAGCATTTT.

This clonotype was seen many times. A junction boundary mismatches the germline segment, possibly from a read error. The V gene is TRBV29-1, the J gene TRBJ2-1, with 9 nucleotides matching TRBD1. Germline V gives CDR1 SQVTM, CDR2 ANQGSEA. This CDR3 region has 11 residues. The CDR3 protein is CSVEDLATGGF. The CDR3 DNA follows: TGCAGCGTTGAAGATTTGGCGACAGGGGGTTTC.

This clonotype was counted only a few times. CDR3 region: CASSSWMQTENTEAFF. For the CDR3, the DNA is TGCGCCAGCAGCTCCTGGATGCAGACAGAGAACACTGAAGCTTTCTTT. The chain joins TRBV5-1 to TRBJ1-1, with D possibly matching TRBD1 (5 bases). V was trimmed by 3 bases and J by 1 base, leaving 16 bases between them. The CDR3 sequence is 16 residues long. The germline CDR1 and CDR2 sequences are SGHRS and YFSETQ.